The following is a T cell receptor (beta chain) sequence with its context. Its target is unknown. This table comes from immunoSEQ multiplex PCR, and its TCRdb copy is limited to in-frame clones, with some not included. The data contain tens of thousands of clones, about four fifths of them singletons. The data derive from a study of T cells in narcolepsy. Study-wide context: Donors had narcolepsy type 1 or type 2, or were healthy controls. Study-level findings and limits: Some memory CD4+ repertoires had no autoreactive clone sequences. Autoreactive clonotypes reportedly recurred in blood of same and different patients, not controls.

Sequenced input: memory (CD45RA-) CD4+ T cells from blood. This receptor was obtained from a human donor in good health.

The CDR3 reads CASSSAGLPKETQYF. CDR3 nucleotides: TGCGCCAGCAGCTCGGCCGGGTTGCCCAAGGAGACCCAGTACTTC. V and J are TRBV5-1 and TRBJ2-5; D ambiguous. The germline V gene encodes CDR1 SGHRS and CDR2 YFSETQ. The CDR3 is made up of 15 amino acids. Trimming removed 3 bases at V and 5 bases at J, with 17 bases between.